The rows below give T cell receptor beta chains drawn from one sample of a study of blood T cell repertoires in COVID-19. Using immunoSEQ multiplex PCR, the repertoire was profiled, and TCRdb retains in-frame clones only, with some absent. Of approximately 330,000 clones in the sample, 85% to 90% are singletons; the top ten hold almost 9.5%. Specimen: PBMCs or T cells enriched from blood (not recorded which). These receptors were obtained from a young woman who had recovered from COVID-19. Each CDR3 is given with its conserved first and last residue. The D gene is left open where the match is weak. Only some rows state a clone size, as once, few, many or a class for expanded clones.

size: NA; J: TRBJ1-3; D: NA; V: TRBV5-1; DNA: TGCGCCAGCAGCTTGATCGTCGGGGGGCGTTCTGGAAACACCATATATTTT; CDR3: CASSLIVGGRSGNTIYF
size: few; J: TRBJ1-2; D: NA; V: TRBV5-4; DNA: TGTGCCAGCAGCTCCGTGTTCAGGGGCAGGTATGGCTACACCTTC; CDR3: CASSSVFRGRYGYTF
size: NA; J: TRBJ2-3; D: NA; V: TRBV9; DNA: TGTGCCAGCAGCGCCAGCGGGCCACGGGATACGCAGTATTTT; CDR3: CASSASGPRDTQYF
size: NA; J: TRBJ1-1; D: NA; V: TRBV7-3; DNA: TGTGCCAGCAGCTTAAAAAACGGGATAGTTGGGGAGAACACTGAAGCTTTCTTT; CDR3: CASSLKNGIVGENTEAFF
size: NA; J: TRBJ2-1; D: NA; V: TRBV7-8; DNA: TGTGCCAGCAGCCTGGGGCTGAATGAGCAGTTCTTC; CDR3: CASSLGLNEQFF
size: NA; J: TRBJ1-5; D: NA; V: TRBV5-6; DNA: TGTGCCAGCAGCTTGGACAGGGATCTAAGCAATCAGCCCCAGCATTTT; CDR3: CASSLDRDLSNQPQHF
size: NA; J: TRBJ1-1; D: NA; V: TRBV4-1; DNA: TGCGCCAGCAGCCAAGGGTGGGGCGGGGGCACTGAAGCTTTCTTT; CDR3: CASSQGWGGGTEAFF
size: NA; J: TRBJ2-1; D: TRBD1; V: TRBV5-1; DNA: TGCGCCAGCAGCTTAAGACAGGGCAGAGGACACGAGGGGTACAATGAGCAGTTCTTC; CDR3: CASSLRQGRGHEGYNEQFF
size: NA; J: TRBJ2-4; D: NA; V: TRBV3-1/TRBV3-2; DNA: TGTGCCAGCAGCCAAGATTTTACGGGAAGGGCCAAAAACATTCAGTACTTC; CDR3: CASSQDFTGRAKNIQYF
size: NA; J: TRBJ2-3; D: TRBD1; V: TRBV28; DNA: TGTGCCAGCAGTGCAACAGGGGAAGGGGGTCCAGATACGCAGTATTTT; CDR3: CASSATGEGGPDTQYF
size: once; J: TRBJ1-3; D: NA; V: TRBV15; DNA: TGTGCCACCAGCAGAGATACGGGGGGCCTCGGAAACACCATATATTTT; CDR3: CATSRDTGGLGNTIYF
size: NA; J: TRBJ2-7; D: NA; V: TRBV28; DNA: TGTGCCAGCAGTTTAGTCGGTGCCTACGAGCAGTACTTC; CDR3: CASSLVGAYEQYF
size: NA; J: TRBJ1-5; D: TRBD1; V: TRBV7-9; DNA: TGTGCCAGCAGCTTAGAAGGGGGCTGGGATCAGCCCCAGCATTTT; CDR3: CASSLEGGWDQPQHF
size: once; J: TRBJ2-2; D: TRBD2; V: TRBV7-2; DNA: TGTGCCAGCAGCTTAAGGACTAGCGGGAATGGAGGGGAGCTGTTTTTT; CDR3: CASSLRTSGNGGELFF
size: NA; J: TRBJ1-1; D: NA; V: TRBV5-4; DNA: TGTGCCAGCAGCTTGATGGGGCAAAACACTGAAGCTTTCTTT; CDR3: CASSLMGQNTEAFF
size: NA; J: TRBJ2-7; D: NA; V: TRBV5-1; DNA: TGCGCCAGCAGCTGGGGGGGCTACCCGAGCTCCTACGAGCAGTACTTC; CDR3: CASSWGGYPSSYEQYF
size: NA; J: TRBJ1-4; D: NA; V: TRBV11-3; DNA: TGTGCCAGCAGCTTAGTGGTTCTTCAGGGATCAACTAATGAAAAACTGTTTTTT; CDR3: CASSLVVLQGSTNEKLFF
size: many; J: TRBJ2-1; D: TRBD1; V: TRBV4-3; DNA: TGCGCCAGCAGCCAAGACCGGGACAGGGTCTACAATGAGCAGTTCTTC; CDR3: CASSQDRDRVYNEQFF
size: NA; J: TRBJ2-3; D: TRBD1; V: TRBV29-1; DNA: TGCAGCGTTGACCAGGGGGTTCTCACAGATACGCAGTATTTT; CDR3: CSVDQGVLTDTQYF
size: NA; J: TRBJ1-5; D: TRBD1; V: TRBV5-1; DNA: TGCGCCAGCAGCTTGGAGGGGGCAGGGGGACAGCCCCAGCATTTT; CDR3: CASSLEGAGGQPQHF
size: NA; J: TRBJ2-7; D: NA; V: TRBV28; DNA: TGTGCCAGCAGTTTGGCAGAATTCTACGAGCAGTACTTC; CDR3: CASSLAEFYEQYF
size: NA; J: TRBJ1-2; D: TRBD1; V: TRBV5-4; DNA: TGTGCCAGCAGCGCAAAAACAGGGGATTATGGCTACACCTTC; CDR3: CASSAKTGDYGYTF
size: NA; J: TRBJ1-1; D: TRBD1; V: TRBV6-5; DNA: TGTGCCAGCAGTTCGTCCTCAGGGGGCAAAACTGAAGCTTTCTTT; CDR3: CASSSSSGGKTEAFF
size: NA; J: TRBJ1-1; D: NA; V: TRBV5-8; DNA: TGTGCCAGCAGCTCCGCGGCAGACGTCGACACTGAAGCTTTCTTT; CDR3: CASSSAADVDTEAFF
size: NA; J: TRBJ2-7; D: NA; V: TRBV10-3; DNA: TGTGCCATCAGTGAGTTGCGCAGGTTTGATTACGAGCAGTACTTC; CDR3: CAISELRRFDYEQYF
size: NA; J: TRBJ1-2; D: NA; V: TRBV30; DNA: TGTGCCTGGAGCCTAGGGGGTAACTATGGCTACACCTTC; CDR3: CAWSLGGNYGYTF
size: NA; J: TRBJ1-6; D: TRBD1; V: TRBV28; DNA: TGTGCCAGCAGTTTTACAGGGGAGAACTCACCCCTCCACTTT; CDR3: CASSFTGENSPLHF
size: NA; J: TRBJ2-5; D: TRBD2; V: TRBV19; DNA: TGTGCCAGTAGGGGGGCTTTTAGCGGGAAAGTTGGGGAGACCCAGTACTTC; CDR3: CASRGAFSGKVGETQYF
size: NA; J: TRBJ1-1; D: NA; V: TRBV7-9; DNA: TGTGCCAGTCAGGGGCTGAACACTGAAGCTTTCTTT; CDR3: CASQGLNTEAFF
size: few; J: TRBJ1-4; D: NA; V: TRBV15; DNA: TGTGCCACCAGCAGGTTAATTGCAACTAATGAAAAACTGTTTTTT; CDR3: CATSRLIATNEKLFF
size: NA; J: TRBJ2-7; D: NA; V: TRBV28; DNA: TGTGCCAGCAGTTTATCGGCAGGGGACAAGCTTACCTTAGGGCAGTACTTC; CDR3: CASSLSAGDKLTLGQYF
size: NA; J: TRBJ2-3; D: NA; V: TRBV9; DNA: TGTGCCAGCAGCGTACGTCAGGGGATAGATACGCAGTATTTT; CDR3: CASSVRQGIDTQYF
size: NA; J: TRBJ2-1; D: TRBD2; V: TRBV19; DNA: TGTGCCAGTAGTTCCCGGACTAGCGGGAGCCCCTACAATGAGCAGTTCTTC; CDR3: CASSSRTSGSPYNEQFF
size: NA; J: TRBJ2-1; D: NA; V: TRBV20-1; DNA: TGCAGTGCTGGTGGGGCATTTCTTAACAATGAGCAGTTCTTC; CDR3: CSAGGAFLNNEQFF
size: NA; J: TRBJ2-3; D: NA; V: TRBV28; DNA: TGTGCCAGCGGACTCAGCCACACAGATACGCAGTATTTT; CDR3: CASGLSHTDTQYF
size: NA; J: TRBJ2-6; D: TRBD2; V: TRBV5-1; DNA: TGCGCCAGCAGGAGGGAGGGTAGCGGGGCCAACGTCCTGACTTTC; CDR3: CASRREGSGANVLTF
size: NA; J: TRBJ2-7; D: NA; V: TRBV9; DNA: TGTGCCAGCAGCGTAGGACTAGTTTACGAGCAGTACTTC; CDR3: CASSVGLVYEQYF
size: NA; J: TRBJ1-1; D: NA; V: TRBV19; DNA: TGTGCCAGTAGCCCAGGGGTTGAGGCTTTCTTT; CDR3: CASSPGVEAFF
size: NA; J: TRBJ1-2; D: NA; V: TRBV6-4; DNA: TGTGCCAGCAGTGCCGGAGGGTCCTATGGCTACACCTTC; CDR3: CASSAGGSYGYTF
size: NA; J: TRBJ2-3; D: NA; V: TRBV5-1; DNA: TGCGCCAGCAGCTTGGGGACAGATAACCCAGATACGCAGTATTTT; CDR3: CASSLGTDNPDTQYF
size: NA; J: TRBJ1-5; D: NA; V: TRBV28; DNA: TGTGCCAGCAGTCCTGCCGGGGGTAGCAATCAGCCCCAGCATTTT; CDR3: CASSPAGGSNQPQHF
size: NA; J: TRBJ1-1; D: NA; V: TRBV5-1; DNA: TGCGCCAGCAGCGTAAAATTGAACACTGAAGCTTTCTTT; CDR3: CASSVKLNTEAFF
size: NA; J: TRBJ2-7; D: NA; V: TRBV20-1; DNA: TGCAGTGCTATTGACGACTCGAACTCCTACGAGCAGTACTTC; CDR3: CSAIDDSNSYEQYF
size: NA; J: TRBJ2-1; D: TRBD2; V: TRBV18; DNA: TGTGCCAGCTCACCCTTAGCGGGAGCAGGGAATGAGCAGTTCTTC; CDR3: CASSPLAGAGNEQFF
size: NA; J: TRBJ2-5; D: TRBD2; V: TRBV5-1; DNA: TGCGCCAGCAGCCAAGACGGACTAGCGGAAGAGACCCAGTACTTC; CDR3: CASSQDGLAEETQYF
size: few; J: TRBJ1-5; D: NA; V: TRBV18; DNA: TGTGCCAGCTCACCCTCCACATCACCCCAGTACGATCAGCCCCAGCATTTT; CDR3: CASSPSTSPQYDQPQHF
size: NA; J: TRBJ1-2; D: NA; V: TRBV19; DNA: TGTGCCAGTAGTATAGTAGGAGAGTCCGGCTACACCTTC; CDR3: CASSIVGESGYTF
size: NA; J: TRBJ1-1; D: NA; V: TRBV19; DNA: TGTGCCAGTAGTATTCAGGTGGTCACTGAAGCTTTCTTT; CDR3: CASSIQVVTEAFF